A few counts support the clone carrying this TCR beta chain. The data originate from a study of blood T cell repertoires in COVID-19. TCRdb's copy holds only in-frame clones and misses some; the assay was immunoSEQ multiplex PCR. Seen here are some 140,000 clones, around 84% observed once, and the top ten hold about 15%. The V gene lost 1 base and the J gene lost 5 bases, with 9 bases spanning the gap. The CDR3 runs to 14 residues. Germline V gene lookup returns CDR1 MNHEY and CDR2 SVGEGT. The chain employs TRBV6-2 or TRBV6-3 and TRBJ1-5; no firm D call. The TCR comes from a woman over 75 with acute or convalescent COVID-19. The sequenced sample consisted of peripheral blood. The CDR3 sequence: CASSYLGGDQPQHF. The CDR3 coding sequence is TGTGCCAGCAGTTACTTGGGAGGCGATCAGCCCCAGCATTTT.